These 15 T cell receptor beta chains came from one sample sequenced in a study of human T cells and chemical hapten exposure. Regarding time point: pre-sensitization, week 0. Treatment specified: therapeutic diphenylcyclopropenone sensitization with weekly scalp DPC. Each CDR3 protein is one row after TCRdb ran MiXCR on the RACE reads. The data show some 330,000 distinct CDR3 sequences, with 4.5% to 5.5% seen just once and under 9.5% held by the top ten. The specimen was whole blood, collected in connection with sensitization to the hapten diphenylcyclopropenone (DPC). The receptors were sampled from a young woman with alopecia areata. Some clones in this sample may be carry-over from other donors' samples.

This clonotype has only a few counts. The chain couples TRBV7-8 to TRBJ2-1; possibly TRBD2 for D (6 bases). This CDR3 contains 13 residues. Between the trimmed V and J ends, which lost 2 bases and 6 bases, there was a span of 8 bases. CDR1 and CDR2 from the germline V gene are SGHVS and FQNEAQ. The CDR3 loop reads CASSLSSVNEQFF. CDR3 nucleotides: TGTGCCAGCAGCTTATCTAGCGTCAATGAGCAGTTCTTC.

This clonotype was detected ten times or more. A junction end diverges from the germline sequence, so it may reflect a read error. The chain carries TRBV7-7 and TRBJ2-2; D is unclear. Germline loops: CDR1 SSHAT, CDR2 FNYEAQ (reference sequence). CDR3 size: 14 residues. The CDR3 DNA follows: TGTGCTAGCAGCTTAGGTCCCCGGCCCGGGGAGCTGTTTTTT. Protein: CASSLGPRPGELFF.

This clonotype was counted at least ten times. The chain is built from TRBV7-2 and TRBJ2-3; D tentatively fits TRBD1 or TRBD2 (6 bases each). This CDR3 is built from 14 residues. The germline CDR1 and CDR2 sequences are SGHTA and FQGNSA. Trimming pared 4 bases from V and 6 bases from J, leaving 14 bases between. CDR3 protein: CASSYGGASDTQYF. For the CDR3, the DNA is TGTGCCAGCAGCTACGGGGGCGCTTCGGATACGCAGTATTTT.

This clonotype was observed many times. This chain links TRBV14 with TRBJ1-1; TRBD1 is a possible D gene (5 bases). Trimming removed 6 bases at V and 3 bases at J, with 17 bases between. This CDR3 region has 15 residues. The germline gives CDR1 SGHDN, CDR2 FVKESK. Here the CDR3 DNA reads TGTGCCAGCAGACACCCTAGGGACGGATACACTGAAGCTTTCTTT. Translated: CASRHPRDGYTEAFF. The full variable domain, its missing parts supplied by reference TRBV14 and TRBJ1-1, is EAGVTQFPSHSVIEKGQTVTLRCDPISGHDNLYWYRRVMGKEIKFLLHFVKESKQDESGMPNNRFLAERTGGTYSTLKVQPAELEDSGVYFCASRHPRDGYTEAFFGQGTRLTVV.

The V and J genes are TRBV20-1 and TRBJ2-1; D unclear. Trimming shortened V by 0 bases and J by 0 bases, and 12 bases separated the two germline ends. This CDR3 spans 16 amino acids. Germline-derived CDR1 and CDR2 are DFQATT and SNEGSKA (reference sequence). CDR3: CSARDHSFLSYNEQFF. CDR3 nucleotide sequence: TGCAGTGCTAGAGACCACAGCTTCCTCTCCTACAATGAGCAGTTCTTC.

This chain connects TRBV7-9 to TRBJ1-2, with a weak D call TRBD1 (5 bases). This CDR3 is built from 13 residues. V lost 8 bases and J 0 bases, leaving 10 bases between the germline ends. Germline V gene data show CDR1 as SEHNR and CDR2 as FQNEAQ (reference sequence). CDR3: CASYGASNYGYTF. The CDR3 DNA is TGTGCCAGCTACGGGGCCTCTAACTATGGCTACACCTTC.

In its sample, this clonotype was seen many times. The rearrangement uses TRBV10-3 and TRBJ2-3, with 11 positions matching TRBD1. V shed 8 bases and J 5 bases; nucleotides not matched to a gene: 6. The CDR3 is 14 amino acids. Germline V CDR1 and CDR2: ENHRY, SYGVKD. The CDR3 nucleotides are TGTGCCATCGGGAGGGACAGGGGGAGAGATACGCAGTATTTT. Protein sequence: CAIGRDRGRDTQYF.

This clonotype was counted ten times or more. For the CDR3, the DNA is TGTGCCAGCAGTTTAGCGGTCTTAAAAAGCACAGATACGCAGTATTTT. It is translated as CASSLAVLKSTDTQYF. The chain has TRBV12-3 or TRBV12-4 and TRBJ2-3; no definite D call. The CDR3 sequence is 16 residues long. Trimming pared 0 bases from V and 0 bases from J, leaving 10 bases between.

The CDR3 DNA follows: TGCGCCAGCAGCCGCTTGGTACAGGGTCAGCGCGAGCAGTACTTC. This codes for CASSRLVQGQREQYF. The chain uses TRBV5-1 and TRBJ2-7; weak D call: TRBD1 (6 bases). V gave up 4 bases and J gave up 6 bases, with 20 bases separating them. Germline values: CDR1 SGHRS, CDR2 YFSETQ. CDR3 size: 15 residues.

There are a few counts of this clonotype. The genes are TRBV10-3 and TRBJ1-2; no clear D. This CDR3 has 15 amino acids. Per the germline V gene, CDR1 is ENHRY and CDR2 is SYGVKD. V was shortened by 0 bases and J by 4 bases, with 12 bases between the two germline ends. The CDR3 reads CAISESVENPYGYTF. The CDR3 DNA reads as TGTGCCATCAGTGAGTCGGTGGAGAATCCCTATGGCTACACCTTC.

This clonotype was seen a handful of times. V usage is TRBV6-5 and J usage is TRBJ1-1; 9 bases are shared with TRBD1. After removal of 2 bases from V and 11 bases from J, the junction contained 6 bases not matched to a gene. This CDR3 has 13 residues. From germline, CDR1 is MNHEY and CDR2 SVGAGI. The CDR3 DNA reads as TGTGCCAGCAGTTACGGGGACAGGGTGGTGGCTTTCTTT. This gives the protein CASSYGDRVVAFF.

Note on this clonotype: At one boundary the junction diverges from the germline segment, which might be a read error. This chain uses TRBV7-9 with TRBJ1-1; 10 nucleotides line up with TRBD1. CDR1 is SEHNR and CDR2 is FQNEAQ in the germline V gene (reference sequence). This CDR3 has 14 residues. The CDR3 loop reads CASSPRDRGTEALF. DNA of the CDR3: TGTGCCAGCAGCCCCCGGGACAGGGGCACTGAAGCTCTCTTT.

The chain is built from TRBV12-3 or TRBV12-4 and TRBJ2-1, with a weak D call TRBD2 (6 bases). The CDR3 runs 14 residues. Trimming took 5 bases from V and 9 from J, leaving 17 bases between them. CDR3 in amino acids: CASSVGPGVREQFF. The CDR3 DNA reads TGTGCCAGCAGTGTGGGACCGGGAGTCCGTGAGCAGTTCTTC.

This clonotype was counted only a few times. The chain recombines TRBV18 with TRBJ1-5, with D hard to call. V lost 3 bases and J lost 5, with 8 bases in between. The germline V gene has CDR1 KGHSH and CDR2 LQKENI. The CDR3 is 13 residues long. CDR3 region: CASSPEGYQPQHF. The CDR3 region has the DNA TGTGCCAGCTCACCGGAGGGATATCAGCCCCAGCATTTT. The full variable domain, with the rest looked up from reference TRBV18 and TRBJ1-5, is NAGVMQNPRHLVRRRGQEARLRCSPMKGHSHVYWYRQLPEEGLKFMVYLQKENIIDESGMPKERFSAEFPKEGPSILRIQQVVRGDSAAYFCASSPEGYQPQHFGDGTRLSIL.

This clonotype occurred a few times. This chain joins TRBV18 and TRBJ2-3; a possible D gene is TRBD2 (7 bases). Trimming removed 3 bases from V and 0 bases from J, with 13 bases in between. Germline CDR1 reads KGHSH; CDR2 reads LQKENI. CDR3 length equals 16 residues. In DNA form, the CDR3 reads TGTGCCAGCTCACCCACGGGGGGCACTAGCACAGATACGCAGTATTTT. Its protein product is CASSPTGGTSTDTQYF. The variable domain in full, completed from reference TRBV18 and TRBJ2-3, reads NAGVMQNPRHLVRRRGQEARLRCSPMKGHSHVYWYRQLPEEGLKFMVYLQKENIIDESGMPKERFSAEFPKEGPSILRIQQVVRGDSAAYFCASSPTGGTSTDTQYFGPGTRLTVL.